These 3 T cell receptor beta chains originate from one sample sequenced in a study of regulatory T cells in long-lasting Graves disease. Time point in this sample: newly diagnosed GD, antithyroid drugs for less than 3 months. PBMCs were the source of the RNA used for TCR sequencing. TCR beta libraries were built with iRepertoire HTBI primers and Arm-PCR of CDR3 regions. One entry per CDR3 protein, called by TCRdb with MiXCR from the multiplex PCR reads. This table holds roughly 420,000 distinct CDR3 sequences, about 15% found once. A further study also used this sample, focusing on T cells in Graves' hyperthyroidism and ophthalmopathy.

Material: peripheral blood mononuclear cells (PBMCs), obtained at new diagnosis, from a patient treated with antithyroid drugs. These receptors were collected from a woman between 18 and 30 years old with Graves disease.

The table lists this clonotype with many counts. The rearrangement uses TRBV3-1 and TRBJ1-2; D unresolved. The germline CDR1 and CDR2 sequences are LGHDT and YNNKEL (reference sequence). Trimming stripped 5 bases from V and 3 bases from J, with 16 bases between. This CDR3 region has 15 residues. DNA for the CDR3: TGTGCCAGCAGCAACCGGGCCCAAGGAGACTATGGCTACACCTTC. This codes for CASSNRAQGDYGYTF.

The chain uses TRBV4-2 and TRBJ1-6; 9 nucleotides match TRBD1. CDR1 and CDR2 from the germline V gene are LGHNA and YNFKEQ. There are 15 residues in the CDR3. Trimming removed 6 bases from V and 10 bases from J; junction bases left unmatched: 10. CDR3 sequence: CASRNTGQGQSPLHF. The CDR3 bases are TGTGCCAGCAGAAACACGGGACAGGGTCAGTCACCCCTCCACTTT.

At least ten counts were recorded for this clonotype. V and J are TRBV7-9 and TRBJ2-1; the match to TRBD2 covers 8 bases. V was pared by 1 base and J by 3 bases, with 5 bases of the junction left unmatched. This CDR3 is 16 amino acids long. Germline V gene lookup returns CDR1 SEHNR and CDR2 FQNEAQ (reference sequence). CDR3 DNA: TGTGCCAGCAGCTTAGTGGTTAGCGGGGTCTACAATGAGCAGTTCTTC. Translating it yields CASSLVVSGVYNEQFF.